These T cell receptor beta chains were read from a single sample in a study of blood T cell repertoires in COVID-19. Sequencing was performed with immunoSEQ multiplex PCR; in TCRdb, only in-frame clones are kept and a portion is missing. The sample lists around 230,000 clones, around 86% seen once, with 11% in the top ten. Sequencing was carried out using peripheral blood. Receptors were obtained from a man over 45 with COVID-19, enrolled during active disease. CDR3s include the opening cysteine and the closing phenylalanine or tryptophan. D genes are given only for firm matches. Not all rows give a size; the values are once, few, many and, for expanded clones, a class.

. TRBJ2-3 TRBV5-1 . TGCGCCAGCAGCCTGGGAAGTAGCGGACCCTTCACAGATACGCAGTATTTT CASSLGSSGPFTDTQYF
. TRBJ1-1 TRBV18 . TGTGCCAGCTCACCCCTGGCACAGGGTGAAGCTTTCTTT CASSPLAQGEAFF
TRBD2 TRBJ2-7 TRBV7-2 . TGTGCCAGCAGCCCGGGGGGGGGCTCCTACGAGCAGTACTTC CASSPGGGSYEQYF
. TRBJ2-7 TRBV7-6 . TGTGCCAGCAGCTTAGGCACAGGGTTCTCCTACGAGCAGTACTTC CASSLGTGFSYEQYF
. TRBJ1-6 TRBV2 . TGTGCCAGCAAGGGCGGGGCAGCAAATTCACCCCTCCACTTT CASKGGAANSPLHF
TRBD1 TRBJ1-1 TRBV10-2 . TGCGCCAGCAATCGACAGGGCAGGAACACTGAAGCTTTCTTT CASNRQGRNTEAFF
. TRBJ1-1 TRBV5-4 once TGTGCCAGCAGCTTGTCTACAGGGTGGGTCACTGAAGCTTTCTTT CASSLSTGWVTEAFF
TRBD1 TRBJ1-1 TRBV5-5 . TGTGCCAGCAGCGGGGACAGGAAGAACACTGAAGCTTTCTTT CASSGDRKNTEAFF
. TRBJ2-3 TRBV9 . TGTGCCAGCAGCGCCCAGACAGCTCATACAGATACGCAGTATTTT CASSAQTAHTDTQYF
. TRBJ1-1 TRBV7-2 . TGTGCCAGCAGCTTAGATCCGAGAAACACTGAAGCTTTCTTT CASSLDPRNTEAFF
TRBD2 TRBJ2-1 TRBV19 . TGTGCCAGTAAAACCACCGGGACTAGCGGGAGCCTCGATGAGCAGTTCTTC CASKTTGTSGSLDEQFF
. TRBJ2-5 TRBV5-1 . TGCGCCAGCAGCTTGGTAGGGACACCCTGGGAGACCCAGTACTTC CASSLVGTPWETQYF
. TRBJ2-1 TRBV2 . TGTGCCAGCAGCTGGGGAGAGGACAATGAGCAGTTCTTC CASSWGEDNEQFF
. TRBJ1-1 TRBV7-9 . TGTGCCAGCAGCTTAGGGAGTCTGAACACTGAAGCTTTCTTT CASSLGSLNTEAFF
. TRBJ1-1 TRBV2 . TGTGCCAGCAGTGCTGGGGGCACTTTCTTT CASSAGGTFF
. TRBJ2-5 TRBV12-1 . TGTGCCAGCAGCTTTCCTAGCGGGAGTGGTGGAGAGACCCAGTACTTC CASSFPSGSGGETQYF
. TRBJ2-7 TRBV5-6 . TGTGCCAGCAGCTTGAAATGGCAGGGTCTCTACGAGCAGTACTTC CASSLKWQGLYEQYF
TRBD1 TRBJ1-5 TRBV19 . TGTGCCAGTAGCAACAGGGGGGATCAGCCCCAGCATTTT CASSNRGDQPQHF
. TRBJ2-4 TRBV5-6 once TGTGCCAGCAGCTTGGCCGTGGGCGACAAAAACATTCAGTACTTC CASSLAVGDKNIQYF
. TRBJ2-1 TRBV20-1 . TGCAGTGCTAGTTCCGGTCGGGTTTACAATGAGCAGTTCTTC CSASSGRVYNEQFF
TRBD1 TRBJ1-2 TRBV7-9 . TGTGCCAGCAGCGCACGGGCAGGGGGCAATTATGGCTACACCTTC CASSARAGGNYGYTF
TRBD2 TRBJ2-5 TRBV19 . TGTGCCAGTAGTACCGGGACTAGAGGTCAAGAGACCCAGTACTTC CASSTGTRGQETQYF
TRBD2 TRBJ2-7 TRBV6-1 . TGTGCCAGCAGTGAAGTAAGCGCGGGAGAGTACGAGCAGTACTTC CASSEVSAGEYEQYF
TRBD1 TRBJ2-7 TRBV28 . TGTGCCAGCAGTTTTGCGGGACAGGTCTACGAGCAGTACTTC CASSFAGQVYEQYF
TRBD1 TRBJ1-1 TRBV27 . TGTGCCAGCACCCCTTCGGGACAGGGTAGGACCAACACTGAAGCTTTCTTT CASTPSGQGRTNTEAFF